These T cell receptor beta chains were read from a single sample in a study of blood T cells in healthy people across ages. Using its own MiXCR run on the 5' RACE reads, TCRdb lists one record per CDR3 protein. The data contain around 900,000 distinct CDR3 sequences, around 30% of them singletons. Sequencing was performed on blood. The source of these receptors is an elderly woman in good health. Both conserved end residues are part of each CDR3. Each record gives: J gene, V gene, CDR3 protein.

TRBJ1-5 TRBV28 CASTEGGGGGPQHF
TRBJ2-7 TRBV13 CASSLVRGGKYEQYF
TRBJ2-5 TRBV7-2 CASSLTGPQETQYF
TRBJ2-1 TRBV21-1 CASIALAGGPGEQFF
TRBJ2-1 TRBV15 CATSRPQPGQAYNEQFF
TRBJ1-2 TRBV20-1 CSASSEAGGGYGYTF
TRBJ1-2 TRBV7-2 CASSLARDRGYGYTF
TRBJ2-3 TRBV5-1 CASSLYGRDADTQYF
TRBJ2-1 TRBV7-2 CASSLEHSGEFF
TRBJ2-5 TRBV12-3/TRBV12-4 CASSSRVLLGETQYF
TRBJ2-4 TRBV30 CAWSVGGQSNIQYF
TRBJ2-5 TRBV6-2/TRBV6-3 CASSYGGLAGVTQETQYF
TRBJ1-1 TRBV5-1 CASSSRSQGNTEAFF
TRBJ1-1 TRBV18 CASSPTVGGGPEAFF
TRBJ2-1 TRBV12-3/TRBV12-4 CASSPGGPSYNEQFF
TRBJ2-7 TRBV20-1 CSASRDSPYEQYF
TRBJ1-2 TRBV5-1 CASHIGGLTYGYTF
TRBJ2-6 TRBV12-3/TRBV12-4 CASSLTGSSGANVRTF
TRBJ2-3 TRBV5-6 CACSPVGLAGGISSTGTQYF
TRBJ1-6 TRBV20-1 CSAADRGRLSLHF
TRBJ2-3 TRBV28 CASSPVGLGGPSTDTQYF
TRBJ2-1 TRBV6-2/TRBV6-3 CASSYHDSSYNEQFF
TRBJ1-1 TRBV7-9 CASSLGGARGGYEAFF
TRBJ1-6 TRBV12-3/TRBV12-4 CASRDSRNSPLHF
TRBJ2-7 TRBV21-1 CASTLLGGAPYEQYF
TRBJ2-5 TRBV6-5 CASSYTTPRQGQETQYF
TRBJ2-5 TRBV28 CASSLPGSTTGTQYF
TRBJ1-6 TRBV7-2 CASSLFIQDLLHF
TRBJ1-2 TRBV3-1 CASSQDWRGRGYTF
TRBJ2-1 TRBV10-3 CAISEGRNEQFF
TRBJ2-1 TRBV6-6 CASSGGTSGNEQFF
TRBJ1-5 TRBV20-1 CSAMGGYSNQPQHF
TRBJ1-6 TRBV7-2 CASSLALGGTESSYNSPLHF
TRBJ1-5 TRBV20-1 CSAQRRGLSNQPQHF
TRBJ1-5 TRBV6-2/TRBV6-3 CASSRDRVKPQHF